The 2 T cell receptor beta chains given below trace back to one sample, sequenced in a study of T cells in Graves' hyperthyroidism and ophthalmopathy. Amplified TCR beta CDR3 regions came from RNA transcripts. The HTBI primer set was used in a first-round RT-PCR of the TCR CDR3. MiXCR, run by TCRdb on the multiplex PCR reads, gives a single entry per CDR3 protein. The sample carries 600,000 to 700,000 distinct CDR3 sequences, over 40% recorded once. The sample was peripheral blood or thyroid tissue (not recorded which). These receptors all stem from an adult man with Graves' disease, either hyperthyroidism or ophthalmopathy (not recorded which).

About this clonotype itself: This may be a read error: a much more frequent sequence differs by one nucleotide. The rearrangement joins TRBV10-3 to TRBJ1-5; 9 positions agree with TRBD1. This CDR3 is built from 15 residues. CDR1 is ENHRY, CDR2 SYGVKD, per germline. The DNA of the CDR3 is TGTGCCATCGGTGACAGGGGGGAGAGCAATCAGCCCCAGCATTTT. It codes for CAIGDRGESNQPQHF.

This clonotype showed up just a few times. This rearrangement joins TRBV5-6 to TRBJ2-2; TRBD2 agrees at 8 bases. The CDR3 runs 16 residues. V was clipped by 5 bases and J by 0 bases; unmatched bases: 6. The germline CDR1 and CDR2 sequences are SGHDT and YYEEEE. CDR3 sequence reads: CASSSGLGSNTGELFF. CDR3 DNA: TGTGCCAGCAGTTCGGGACTAGGATCGAACACCGGGGAGCTGTTTTTT. Filled out from reference TRBV5-6 and TRBJ2-2, the complete variable domain reads DAGVTQSPTHLIKTRGQQVTLRCSPKSGHDTVSWYQQALGQGPQFIFQYYEEEERQRGNFPDRFSGHQFPNYSSELNVNALLLGDSALYLCASSSGLGSNTGELFFGEGSRLTVL.